The 3 T cell receptor beta chains listed next were all sequenced from one sample in a study of T cell responses to AZD1222 COVID-19 vaccine. The protocol was immunoSEQ multiplex PCR, while the TCRdb copy is restricted to in-frame clones and leaves out a portion. The sample comprises 100,000 to 150,000 clones, 85% of which are singletons, and approximately 4.7% rests with the top ten. This specimen consisted of peripheral blood, obtained 28 days after the second AZD1222 dose. The receptors stem from an adult who received the AZD1222 COVID-19 vaccine.

The V and J genes are TRBV5-4 and TRBJ2-7; 11 bases fit TRBD2. Per germline, CDR1 SGHNT and CDR2 YYREEE (reference sequence). CDR3 length: 14 residues. The ends lost 3 bases at V and 3 bases at J; junction bases unmatched: 2. The CDR3 nucleotides read TGTGCCAGCAGCTATGGGACTAGCGGCTACGAGCAGTACTTC. As protein: CASSYGTSGYEQYF.

Written as DNA, the CDR3 is TGTGCCAGCAGCTTGATTACGGGGGTGCTCCAAGAGACCCAGTACTTC. Amino acid sequence: CASSLITGVLQETQYF. The V call is TRBV5-4, the J call TRBJ2-5; a weak D match, TRBD2 (6 bases). This CDR3 has 16 residues. From germline, CDR1 is SGHNT and CDR2 YYREEE (reference sequence). Trimming took off 1 base at V and 1 base at J, with 14 bases between the two ends.

The genes are TRBV15 and TRBJ1-4; possible D gene TRBD1, 6 bases. The CDR3 runs 14 residues. In germline, CDR1 is LNHNV, CDR2 YYDKDF (reference sequence). Trimming shortened V by 1 base and J by 7 bases, and 10 bases separated the two germline ends. CDR3 residues: CATSRAGVAEKLFF. CDR3 DNA sequence: TGTGCCACCAGCAGAGCAGGGGTGGCTGAAAAACTGTTTTTT.